This T cell receptor (beta chain) was captured in a study of neurological immune-mediated disorders (dated by TCRdb to 2018 to 2020). Study-level background: The study compared peripheral blood TCR-beta repertoires of HTLV-I-associated myelopathy (HAM/TSP) patients, multiple sclerosis patients and healthy controls using UMI-based sequencing. Longitudinal HAM/TSP donors and healthy donors each had 3 time-points at intervals of about 3-40 months. The 85 to 110 TCR-beta libraries included longitudinal samples, technical triplicates and paired sorted CD4+ and CD8+ T-cell subsets alongside PBMC samples. The cohort comprised 68 subjects: 14 HAM/TSP patients, 35 or so multiple sclerosis patients and around 20 healthy controls.

Study-wide findings and limitations: The highest TCR clonal expansion was observed in HAM/TSP patients, whereas the lowest was observed in MS patients, even when compared with healthy controls. Across subjects, expanded clones never shared an identical CDR3 amino acid sequence, which suggests that the TCR-beta repertoires in every group were private.

The sample's time point label is to be understood as: longitudinal time-point 3. Unsorted PBMC libraries were generated from 2 million PBMCs stored in RNAlater at -80 °C until RNA extraction. Peripheral blood was subjected to Ficoll-Hypaque density gradient centrifugation to isolate PBMCs, which were then cryopreserved in liquid nitrogen. cDNA was synthesized by template-switch 5'RACE using a primer carrying a 10-nucleotide random unique molecular identifier by which each TCR transcript was tagged. Every sequencing run yielded over 170 million TCR-beta sequences covering 15-18 subjects. The RNeasy kit was used to extract total RNA. The KAPA Real-time Library Amplification kit was used to amplify TCR-beta VDJ regions with primers targeting the TCR constant region and the 5'RACE anchor. Sample indexes and Illumina adaptors were added in a first PCR, after which library yield was increased in a second PCR. After purification with Ampure beads, the TCR product of roughly 650 bp was size-selected on a 2% E-gel SizeSelection system. Before pooling, library quality was checked on a Bioanalyzer, concentration was measured with Qubit, and libraries were quantified with the Kapa Library Quantification kit. Paired-end 2 x 150 bp sequencing of the libraries was performed on an Illumina HiSeq 2500. To increase sequence diversity, about 23-30% phiX was spiked into each library pool. Per the authors' processing: Quality-filtered reads were processed with the UMI-based MiGEC pipeline, which removed over 75% of raw TCR sequences during error correction. IMGT germline references were used for alignment of VDJ genes, and clonotypes were defined by a unique CDR3 amino acid sequence together with V-J genes. Clonal expansion, Shannon diversity, and CDR3 relatedness (CalcPairwiseDistances, ClusterSamples) were evaluated with VDJtools, and phylogenetic trees were built with CLCbio workbench. Clones with at least 8 unique UMIs were defined as expanded, with this threshold being based on coefficient-of-variation modelling across technical triplicates. TCRdb itself trimmed the public reads at Q25 with fastp, ran MiXCR and retained productive beta chains. Rows are unified per CDR3 protein, each entry keeping the most common DNA and genes. The V and J calls follow TCRdb's processing rather than the paper's. This sample has roughly 100,000 distinct CDR3 sequences in its table, and 10% to 14% of those were observed once. Approximately 3.1% of the sample is taken by the ten largest.

Spanning cysteine to phenylalanine, the CDR3 consists of 12 amino acids. Only the CDR3 part of the read is kept: 36 bases, read in frame from the first base. Trimming costs V 5 bases and J 7 bases, and their ends lie 12 bases apart. In the germline V gene (reference sequence), CDR1 corresponds to SEHNR and CDR2 to FQNEAQ. In the case of this clonotype: The target of this receptor is not known. No qualities accompany the bases; no much larger clone lies one base away.

Sequencing used PBMCs. This TCR came from a female donor with HTLV-1-associated myelopathy (HAM/TSP). The V gene is TRBV7-9 and the J gene is TRBJ2-7, with the D gene not clear enough to name. For the CDR3, the sequence is CASSLEIGEQYF. The DNA sequence is as follows: TGTGCCAGCAGCCTCGAAATTGGAGAGCAGTACTTC.